The clone carrying this T cell receptor (beta chain) appeared many times. The data were taken from a study of T cells in Graves' hyperthyroidism and ophthalmopathy. TCR beta CDR3 region amplification was performed from RNA transcripts. The HTBI set primed first-round TCR CDR3 RT-PCR. TCRdb used MiXCR to reprocess the multiplex PCR reads, holding one entry per CDR3 protein. The data show 300,000 to 450,000 distinct CDR3 sequences, with over 11% seen just once and approximately 11% held by the top ten. The CDR3 loop spans 15 amino acids. Trimming pared 0 bases from V and 2 bases from J, leaving 11 bases between. Looked up from germline, CDR1 is SGHDT and CDR2 is YYEEEE.

This receptor was obtained from a woman aged 60-70 years with Graves' hyperthyroidism. This sequence joins TRBV5-6 and TRBJ2-5, with D uncertain. Sequencing input: blood. The CDR3 bases are TGTGCCAGCAGCTTGGGGCTCGAGGATCAAGAGACCCAGTACTTC. As protein: CASSLGLEDQETQYF.